This entry lists 4 T cell receptor beta chains sequenced from one sample in a study of blood T cell repertoires in COVID-19. Measured with immunoSEQ multiplex PCR; TCRdb has only the in-frame clones, and not every one. This table has roughly 81,000 clones, around 82% appearing once. Sequencing used peripheral blood. The receptors derive from a man aged 55-75 years with acute or convalescent COVID-19.

The rearrangement links TRBV9 to TRBJ2-3; tentative D call: TRBD1 (6 bases). The CDR3 is 13 residues long. Trimming took 0 bases from V and 6 from J, leaving 8 bases between them. Germline V gene data show CDR1 as SGDLS and CDR2 as YYNGEE. The CDR3 nucleotides are TGTGCCAGCAGCGTAGGGACAGCTGATACGCAGTATTTT. Translating it yields CASSVGTADTQYF. Complete variable domain (other parts from reference TRBV9 and TRBJ2-3): DSGVTQTPKHLITATGQRVTLRCSPRSGDLSVYWYQQSLDQGLQFLIQYYNGEERAKGNILERFSAQQFPDLHSELNLSSLELGDSALYFCASSVGTADTQYFGPGTRLTVL.

This clone appeared once. The chain is built from TRBV20-1 and TRBJ1-5; possibly TRBD1 for D (6 bases). V lost 3 bases and J 3 bases, leaving 18 bases between the germline ends. The CDR3 length is 16 residues. The germline V gene has CDR1 DFQATT and CDR2 SNEGSKA (reference sequence). The CDR3 DNA follows: TGCAGTGCTAGTCTTGGGCCTAACAGGGTCAATCAGCCCCAGCATTTT. Translation: CSASLGPNRVNQPQHF.

The chain couples TRBV28 to TRBJ1-5; 9 bases map to TRBD1. Germline V gives CDR1 MDHEN, CDR2 SYDVKM. CDR3 length: 18 residues. After removal of 0 bases from V and 2 bases from J, the junction contained 8 bases not matched to a gene. The CDR3, as DNA: TGTGCCAGCAGTTTATGGTCGGCAGGGGACAGGGGCAATCAGCCCCAGCATTTT. As protein: CASSLWSAGDRGNQPQHF.

V and J are TRBV27 and TRBJ1-1; 10 nucleotides match TRBD1. Per germline, CDR1 MNHEY and CDR2 SMNVEV (reference sequence). Unmatched junction bases numbered 10, after V lost 5 bases and J lost 7 bases. CDR3 length: 15 residues. The DNA of the CDR3 is TGTGCCAGCAGTAGGTCCGGGACAGGGGCTGTTGAAGCTTTCTTT. As protein: CASSRSGTGAVEAFF.